The 30 T cell receptor beta chains below were found in one sample sequenced in a study of T cell responses to AZD1222 COVID-19 vaccine. TCRdb's table, derived via immunoSEQ multiplex PCR, lists solely in-frame clones and lacks some. The sample includes 25,000 or so clones, around 86% of them seen just once. Source: peripheral blood, taken 28 days after the second AZD1222 dose. All receptors come from an adult who received the AZD1222 COVID-19 vaccine.

V gene TRBV9 combines with J gene TRBJ2-2; no reliable D call. V gave up 1 base and J gave up 1 base, with 8 bases separating them. The V gene's germline CDR1 is SGDLS and CDR2 YYNGEE. The CDR3 runs to 15 residues. The CDR3 reads CASSVMSVNTGELFF. DNA of the CDR3: TGTGCCAGCAGCGTAATGTCGGTGAACACCGGGGAGCTGTTTTTT.

This clone was counted a single time. CDR3 bases: TGCGCCAGCAGCCCGATTAGCGGGAGGCTCTCCTACGAGCAGTACTTC. The encoded protein is CASSPISGRLSYEQYF. This chain joins TRBV5-1 and TRBJ2-7; 10 nucleotides line up with TRBD2. Per the germline V gene, CDR1 is SGHRS and CDR2 is YFSETQ. Trimming at V came to 4 bases and at J to 0 bases, leaving 7 bases not matched to a gene. CDR3 length equals 16 residues.

The chain joins TRBV5-6 to TRBJ1-6, with 9 bases lining up with TRBD1. J was trimmed by 10 bases and V by 0 bases; bases with no gene match: 8. CDR1 and CDR2 from the germline V gene are SGHDT and YYEEEE. The CDR3 runs to 16 residues. CDR3 DNA: TGTGCCAGCAGCTTGGTTGGTGGGACAGGGTTGTCACCCCTCCACTTT. As protein: CASSLVGGTGLSPLHF.

The chain joins TRBV7-2 to TRBJ2-5; D is possibly TRBD2 (6 bases). Deletions cut 4 bases from V and 7 bases from J, with 16 bases between. The CDR3 spans 14 residues. Per germline, CDR1 SGHTA and CDR2 FQGNSA. The CDR3 coding sequence is TGTGCCAGCAGCTCCTTTAGCGGCCTAGGGACCCAGTACTTC. This gives the protein CASSSFSGLGTQYF.

The genes are TRBV29-1 and TRBJ2-7, with 9 bases identical to TRBD1. Germline V gene sequence: CDR1 SQVTM, CDR2 ANQGSEA. Trimming at V came to 7 bases and at J to 4 bases, leaving 5 bases not matched to a gene. CDR3 length equals 12 residues. CDR3 region: CSGGQGSYEQYF. In nucleotides, the CDR3 is TGCAGCGGGGGACAGGGAAGTTACGAGCAGTACTTC.

This rearrangement joins TRBV27 to TRBJ1-2; TRBD1 is a possible D gene (6 bases). CDR3 length equals 14 residues. The V gene's germline CDR1 is MNHEY and CDR2 SMNVEV (reference sequence). Trimming took off 3 bases at V and 5 bases at J, with 13 bases between the two ends. The CDR3 sequence: CASSLSGTIYGYTF. CDR3 in DNA: TGTGCCAGCAGTTTGTCCGGGACAATTTATGGCTACACCTTC.

The V gene is TRBV2, the J gene TRBJ1-4; no firm D call. The germline V and J ends were trimmed by 3 bases and 6 bases, with 14 bases remaining between them. This CDR3 has 15 amino acids. CDR1 is SNHLY, CDR2 FYNNEI, per germline. CDR3 loop: CASSELRSPDEKLFF. The CDR3 DNA reads as TGTGCCAGCAGTGAGCTAAGGTCGCCGGATGAAAAACTGTTTTTT.

The chain is built from TRBV9 and TRBJ2-5; D is uncertain. Trimming pared 4 bases from V and 2 bases from J, leaving 12 bases between. CDR3 length: 14 amino acids. In germline, CDR1 is SGDLS, CDR2 YYNGEE. Here the CDR3 reads CASSIRAGQETQYF. The CDR3 DNA reads as TGTGCCAGCAGCATTAGAGCTGGGCAAGAGACCCAGTACTTC.

This clone was counted once. CDR3 region: CASRYTPGEQFF. The CDR3 DNA sequence: TGTGCCAGCCGATACACCCCCGGCGAGCAGTTCTTC. This chain uses TRBV2 with TRBJ2-1, with D hard to call. From germline, CDR1 is SNHLY and CDR2 FYNNEI. V was shortened by 8 bases and J by 10 bases, with 15 bases between the two germline ends. This CDR3 has 12 residues.

V usage is TRBV12-3 or TRBV12-4 and J usage is TRBJ2-2; D remains ambiguous. The CDR3 length is 13 residues. Deletions cut 5 bases from V and 6 bases from J, with 10 bases between. For the CDR3, the DNA is TGTGCCAGCAGTCTCCAGTTTCCCGGGGAGCTGTTTTTT. It specifies CASSLQFPGELFF.

This clone showed up just once. The chain couples TRBV10-3 to TRBJ2-7, with a tentative D call TRBD2 (5 bases). The CDR3 extends over 15 amino acids. Between the trimmed V and J ends, which lost 4 bases and 0 bases, there was a span of 13 bases. CDR1 is ENHRY, CDR2 SYGVKD, per germline. The CDR3 DNA is TGTGCCATCAGTGGTCCGGGATTGATCTCCTACGAGCAGTACTTC. It translates to CAISGPGLISYEQYF.

The rearrangement joins TRBV19 to TRBJ2-1; D may be TRBD2 (5 bases). This CDR3 region has 17 residues. The V end was cut by 8 bases, the J end by 0 bases, with 20 bases between. CDR1 and CDR2 (germline): LNHDA, SQIVND (reference sequence). The CDR3 loop reads CASQLISGSSSYNEQFF. The CDR3 bases are TGTGCCAGTCAATTAATATCGGGGTCGAGCTCCTACAATGAGCAGTTCTTC.

A few counts support this clone. The V call is TRBV5-1, the J call TRBJ2-7; D remains unclear. V was trimmed by 2 bases and J by 2 bases, leaving 11 bases between them. The CDR3 is 14 residues long. Germline lookup yields CDR1 SGHRS and CDR2 YFSETQ. The chain's CDR3 is CASSLSDGPYEQYF. DNA for the CDR3: TGCGCCAGCAGCTTATCGGACGGACCCTACGAGCAGTACTTC.

This chain links TRBV28 with TRBJ2-1; D gene uncertain. Per germline, CDR1 MDHEN and CDR2 SYDVKM. The CDR3 runs 12 residues. Trimming took 2 bases from V and 9 from J, leaving 8 bases between them. The CDR3 reads CASSLSWSEQFF. CDR3 nucleotide sequence: TGTGCCAGCAGTTTAAGTTGGTCTGAGCAGTTCTTC.

J is TRBJ1-2 and V is TRBV30; possible D gene TRBD1, 5 bases. This CDR3 is 12 amino acids long. V dropped 3 bases and J dropped 4 bases, with 9 bases sitting between them. Germline CDR1 and CDR2: GTSNPN and SVGIG (reference sequence). The chain's CDR3 is CAWRGGSYGYTF. CDR3 DNA: TGTGCCTGGAGGGGGGGGTCCTATGGCTACACCTTC.

The rearrangement links TRBV6-5 to TRBJ2-1; 7 nucleotides align to TRBD2. The CDR3 totals 14 residues. Germline trimming cut 6 bases from V and 7 bases from J; bases unmatched to any gene: 9. Germline-derived CDR1 and CDR2 are MNHEY and SVGAGI. CDR3 residues: CASRRDYLGNEQFF. CDR3 nucleotides: TGTGCCAGCAGGAGGGACTACCTGGGGAATGAGCAGTTCTTC.

This chain links TRBV7-9 with TRBJ2-2; D might be TRBD1 (5 bases). The CDR3 totals 15 residues. Germline V lookup: CDR1 SEHNR, CDR2 FQNEAQ (reference sequence). With 3 bases removed from V and 4 bases from J, the gap between germline ends came to 12 bases. This chain's CDR3 is CASSLGRAFTGELFF. CDR3 DNA sequence: TGTGCCAGCAGCTTGGGCAGGGCCTTCACCGGGGAGCTGTTTTTT.

The rearrangement links TRBV4-1 to TRBJ2-1; D remains ambiguous. Deletions cut 0 bases from V and 10 bases from J, with 7 bases between. The V gene's germline CDR1 is MGHRA and CDR2 YSYEKL. The CDR3 has 12 residues. The CDR3 DNA reads TGCGCCAGCAGCCAAGACCGCTTAGAGCAGTTCTTC. Translation: CASSQDRLEQFF.

The V gene is TRBV9, the J gene TRBJ1-6, with D unresolved. CDR3 size: 12 residues. In germline, CDR1 is SGDLS, CDR2 YYNGEE. Trimming took off 0 bases at V and 13 bases at J, with 8 bases between the two ends. The CDR3 is CASSVENNPLHF. CDR3 bases: TGTGCCAGCAGCGTAGAAAATAATCCCCTCCACTTT.

This clone rates as medium-sized. The chain links TRBV14 to TRBJ2-3; 9 bases are shared with TRBD2. In germline, CDR1 is SGHDN, CDR2 FVKESK. The CDR3 spans 15 residues. Trimming at V came to 1 base and at J to 3 bases, leaving 2 bases not matched to a gene. CDR3: CASSQGLAVTDTQYF. The CDR3 nucleotides are TGTGCCAGCAGCCAAGGACTAGCGGTAACAGATACGCAGTATTTT.

The chain recombines TRBV20-1 with TRBJ1-2; D unclear. V lost 4 bases, J lost 3 bases, and 6 bases lay in between. CDR1 is DFQATT and CDR2 is SNEGSKA in the germline V gene (reference sequence). The CDR3 runs to 11 residues. The CDR3 region is CSAKPDYGYTF. In DNA, the CDR3 is TGCAGTGCTAAGCCGGACTATGGCTACACCTTC.

This chain connects TRBV7-9 to TRBJ2-1; TRBD2 matches 15 bases. From germline, CDR1 is SEHNR and CDR2 FQNEAQ (reference sequence). After removal of 5 bases from V and 5 bases from J, the junction contained 7 bases not matched to a gene. This CDR3 contains 17 residues. CDR3 coding DNA: TGTGCCAGCAGCCCGCGCGGACTAGCGGGAGGGAACAATGAGCAGTTCTTC. It yields the protein CASSPRGLAGGNNEQFF.

The chain is built from TRBV28 and TRBJ2-7; 10 bases fit TRBD1. V gave up 6 bases and J gave up 7 bases; unmatched junction bases: 9. This CDR3 has 14 amino acids. Germline V gene sequence: CDR1 MDHEN, CDR2 SYDVKM. The CDR3 spells CASRVPGQGREQYF. The CDR3 DNA sequence: TGTGCCAGCAGGGTCCCGGGACAGGGGCGGGAGCAGTACTTC.

This clone was seen only a few times. The J gene is TRBJ1-1, the V gene TRBV6-2 or TRBV6-3; TRBD1 matches at 7 bases. The CDR3 length is 13 residues. Trimming took 4 bases from V and 3 from J; bases not matched to a gene: 2. CDR1 MNHEY and CDR2 SVGEGT come from the germline V gene. The DNA of the CDR3 is TGTGCCAGCAGTTCAGACAGGGACACTGAAGCTTTCTTT. It translates to CASSSDRDTEAFF.

This CDR3 is CASSLRVGRENTGELFF. As DNA, the CDR3 is TGTGCCAGCAGCTTACGAGTCGGGAGAGAGAACACCGGGGAGCTGTTTTTT. The J gene is TRBJ2-2, the V gene TRBV7-3; maybe TRBD2 (6 bases). Germline CDR1 SGHTA, CDR2 FQGTGA. The CDR3 totals 17 residues. Trimming left V 2 bases short and J 1 base short, with 14 bases between.

Concerning this clone: This may be a read error, as it is one base from a much larger clone. The V and J genes are TRBV27 and TRBJ2-7, with D hard to call. V was pared by 3 bases and J by 4 bases, with 4 bases between. The V gene's germline CDR1 is MNHEY and CDR2 SMNVEV (reference sequence). There are 11 residues in the CDR3. The DNA for the CDR3 is TGTGCCAGCAGTTTCGGGTACGAGCAGTACTTC. Translation: CASSFGYEQYF.

The V call is TRBV4-1, the J call TRBJ2-7; 10 bases are shared with TRBD1. This CDR3 contains 16 residues. Germline-derived CDR1 and CDR2 are MGHRA and YSYEKL. The trim removed 3 bases at V and 2 bases at J, leaving 7 bases unmatched. CDR3 bases: TGCGCCAGCAGCCAGGGACCGGGACAGGGGCCCTACGAGCAGTACTTC. Translation: CASSQGPGQGPYEQYF.

This sequence joins TRBV29-1 and TRBJ1-1; D uncertain. Germline CDR1 SQVTM, CDR2 ANQGSEA. Trimming cost V 2 bases and J 5 bases, with 6 bases left between them. The CDR3 has 11 residues. CDR3 coding DNA: TGCAGCGTTGAAAGTGGAACTGAAGCTTTCTTT. Translating gives CSVESGTEAFF.

V usage is TRBV18 and J usage is TRBJ2-5; 8 bases fit TRBD2. The CDR3 consists of 15 residues. The J segment lost 4 bases and the V segment lost 2 bases, leaving 6 bases of the junction unmatched. Per the germline V gene, CDR1 is KGHSH and CDR2 is LQKENI. Here the CDR3 DNA reads TGTGCCAGCTCACCATCAGCGGGGGCGAGAGAGACCCAGTACTTC. This translates into CASSPSAGARETQYF.

CDR3 bases: TGTGCCAGCCCGGGTTCGGCAGGAGCAGATTCACCCCTCCACTTT. As protein: CASPGSAGADSPLHF. The chain recombines TRBV6-5 with TRBJ1-6; unclear D gene. The germline V and J ends were trimmed by 8 bases and 8 bases, with 19 bases remaining between them. The CDR3 runs to 15 residues. CDR1 and CDR2 from the germline V gene are MNHEY and SVGAGI.